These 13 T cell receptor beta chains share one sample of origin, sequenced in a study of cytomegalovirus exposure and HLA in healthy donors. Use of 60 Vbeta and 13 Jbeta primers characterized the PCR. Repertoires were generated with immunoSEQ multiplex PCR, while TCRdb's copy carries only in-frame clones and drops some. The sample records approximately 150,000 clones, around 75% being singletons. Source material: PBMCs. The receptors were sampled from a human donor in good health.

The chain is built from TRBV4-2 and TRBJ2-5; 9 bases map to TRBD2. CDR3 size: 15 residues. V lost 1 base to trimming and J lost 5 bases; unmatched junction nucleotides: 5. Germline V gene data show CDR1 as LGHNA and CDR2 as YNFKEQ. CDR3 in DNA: TGTGCCAGCAGCCAAGTGGGGACTAGCACGGAGACCCAGTACTTC. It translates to CASSQVGTSTETQYF.

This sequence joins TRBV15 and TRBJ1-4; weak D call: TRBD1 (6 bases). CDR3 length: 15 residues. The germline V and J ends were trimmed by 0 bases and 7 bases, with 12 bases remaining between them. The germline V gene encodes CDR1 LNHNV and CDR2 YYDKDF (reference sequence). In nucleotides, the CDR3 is TGTGCCACCAGCAGAGATCCAGGGGTGGTTGAAAAACTGTTTTTT. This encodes CATSRDPGVVEKLFF.

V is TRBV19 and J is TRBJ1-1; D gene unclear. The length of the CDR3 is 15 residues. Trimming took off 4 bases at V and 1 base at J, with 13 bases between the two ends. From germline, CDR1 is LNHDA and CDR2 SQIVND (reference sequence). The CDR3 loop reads CASSNTIIGNTEAFF. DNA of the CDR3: TGTGCCAGTAGTAACACGATTATTGGGAACACTGAAGCTTTCTTT.

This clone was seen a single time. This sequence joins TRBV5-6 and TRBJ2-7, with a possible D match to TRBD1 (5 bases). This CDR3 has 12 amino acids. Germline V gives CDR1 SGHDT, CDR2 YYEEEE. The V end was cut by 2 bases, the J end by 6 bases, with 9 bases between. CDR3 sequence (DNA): TGTGCCAGCAGCTTCGTTAGGGGCGAGCAGTACTTC. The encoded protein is CASSFVRGEQYF.

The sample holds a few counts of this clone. Here the CDR3 DNA reads TGCGCCAGCAGTGACGGGGTGGATCGAGGCAATCAGCCCCAGCATTTT. Protein product: CASSDGVDRGNQPQHF. The chain has TRBV10-2 and TRBJ1-5; D is uncertain. The germline CDR1 and CDR2 sequences are WSHSY and SAAADI. This CDR3 spans 16 amino acids. Deletions cut 3 bases from V and 2 bases from J, with 14 bases between.

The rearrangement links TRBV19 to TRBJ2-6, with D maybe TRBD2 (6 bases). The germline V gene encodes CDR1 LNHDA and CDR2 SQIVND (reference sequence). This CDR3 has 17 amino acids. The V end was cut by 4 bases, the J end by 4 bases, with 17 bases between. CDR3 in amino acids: CASSKGPGSYGANVLTF. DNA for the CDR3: TGTGCCAGTAGTAAAGGTCCCGGGAGTTACGGGGCCAACGTCCTGACTTTC.

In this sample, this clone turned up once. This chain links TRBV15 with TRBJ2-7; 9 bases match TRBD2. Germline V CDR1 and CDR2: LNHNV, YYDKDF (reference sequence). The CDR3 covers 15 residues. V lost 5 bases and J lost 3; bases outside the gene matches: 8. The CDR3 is CATSGSGSRGYEQYF. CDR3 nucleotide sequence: TGTGCCACCAGCGGTAGCGGGAGTAGGGGCTACGAGCAGTACTTC.

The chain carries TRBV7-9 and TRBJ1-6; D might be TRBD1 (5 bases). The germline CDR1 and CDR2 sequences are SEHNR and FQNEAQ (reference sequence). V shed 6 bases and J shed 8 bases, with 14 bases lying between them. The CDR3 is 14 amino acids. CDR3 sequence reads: CASREGLPDSPLHF. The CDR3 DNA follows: TGTGCCAGCAGGGAGGGACTGCCGGATTCACCCCTCCACTTT.

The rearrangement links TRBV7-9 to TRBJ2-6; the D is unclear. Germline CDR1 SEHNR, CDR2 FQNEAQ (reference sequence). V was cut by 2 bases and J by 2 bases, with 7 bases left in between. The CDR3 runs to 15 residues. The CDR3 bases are TGTGCCAGCAGCTTATCTGGAGCTGGGGCCAACGTCCTGACTTTC. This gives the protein CASSLSGAGANVLTF.

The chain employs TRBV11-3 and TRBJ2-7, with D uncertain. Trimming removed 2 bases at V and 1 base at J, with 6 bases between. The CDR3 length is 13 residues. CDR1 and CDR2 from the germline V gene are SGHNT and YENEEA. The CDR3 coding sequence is TGTGCCAGCAGCTTATACGGGTCCTACGAGCAGTACTTC. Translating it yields CASSLYGSYEQYF.

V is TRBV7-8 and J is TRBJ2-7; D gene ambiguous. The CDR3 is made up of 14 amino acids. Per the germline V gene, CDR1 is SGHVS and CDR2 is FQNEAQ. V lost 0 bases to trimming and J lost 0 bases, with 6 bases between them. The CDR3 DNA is TGTGCCAGCAGCTTAGCGCTCAGCTCCTACGAGCAGTACTTC. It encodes CASSLALSSYEQYF.

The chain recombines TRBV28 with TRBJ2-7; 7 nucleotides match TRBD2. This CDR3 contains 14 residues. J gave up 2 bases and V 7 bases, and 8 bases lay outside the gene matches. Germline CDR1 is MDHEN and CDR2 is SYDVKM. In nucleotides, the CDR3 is TGTGCCAGCACCGGGTGGGGAGGGGCCTACGAGCAGTACTTC. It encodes CASTGWGGAYEQYF.

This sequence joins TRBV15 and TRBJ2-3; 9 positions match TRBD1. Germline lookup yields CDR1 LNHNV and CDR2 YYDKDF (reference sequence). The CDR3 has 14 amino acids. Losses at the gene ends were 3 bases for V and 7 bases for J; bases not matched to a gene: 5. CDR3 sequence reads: CATSSTGGRYTQYF. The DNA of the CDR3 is TGTGCCACCAGCAGCACAGGGGGCAGGTATACGCAGTATTTT. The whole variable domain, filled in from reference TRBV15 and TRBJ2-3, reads DAMVIQNPRYQVTQFGKPVTLSCSQTLNHNVMYWYQQKSSQAPKLLFHYYDKDFNNEADTPDNFQSRRPNTSFCFLDIRSPGLGDTAMYLCATSSTGGRYTQYFGPGTRLTVL.